The 15 T cell receptor beta chains below all came from one sample that was sequenced in a study of identical twins listed by TCRdb under 2016. The protocol used for the library was 5' RACE. Sequencing instrument: Illumina HiSeq 2000. TCRdb took the public reads, trimmed them with fastp at Q25, ran MiXCR for clone calling and kept in-frame beta chains. Every entry covers one CDR3 protein and lists the most common genes and DNA from its rows. Present in this sample are 420,000 or so distinct CDR3 sequences, about 18% of which were seen just once. Together, the top ten hold less than 15% of the sample. Sequencing used naive T cells sorted from blood. What this sample's cell subset or site label stands for: cells isolated with a human naive T-cell isolation kit. Receptors were obtained from a man in his forties or fifties in good health.

This clonotype was observed a few times. This chain uses TRBV24-1 with TRBJ2-1; D is ambiguous. CDR3 length equals 11 residues. The germline gives CDR1 KGHDR, CDR2 SFDVKD. Trimming cost V 4 bases and J 9 bases, with 6 bases left between them. CDR3 loop: CATSENGEQFF. The CDR3 nucleotides read TGTGCCACCAGTGAAAACGGTGAGCAGTTCTTC.

The chain couples TRBV12-3 or TRBV12-4 to TRBJ2-5, with TRBD2 identical over 11 bases. The trim removed 4 bases at V and 5 bases at J, leaving 9 bases unmatched. This CDR3 has 16 amino acids. The CDR3 DNA reads as TGTGCCAGCAGTTCGGTTCTAGCGGGAGGTCGGGAGACCCAGTACTTC. This encodes CASSSVLAGGRETQYF.

The chain carries TRBV18 and TRBJ1-1; TRBD1 matches at 7 bases. The CDR3 is 14 residues long. V shed 5 bases and J 6 bases; nucleotides not matched to a gene: 9. Germline values: CDR1 KGHSH, CDR2 LQKENI. The DNA for the CDR3 is TGTGCCAGCTCAATCGACAGGGTAATGCCTGAAGCTTTCTTT. Translation: CASSIDRVMPEAFF.

There are a few counts of this clonotype. This chain uses TRBV7-2 with TRBJ2-7; 7 positions agree with TRBD2. J lost 3 bases, V lost 5 bases, and 7 bases had no gene match. The CDR3 runs 14 residues. The germline gives CDR1 SGHTA, CDR2 FQGNSA. The CDR3 nucleotides are TGTGCCAGCAGCCCCCAGGCGGGGGACTACGAGCAGTACTTC. Its protein product is CASSPQAGDYEQYF.

This clonotype was picked up many times. V gene TRBV27 combines with J gene TRBJ2-6; D is perhaps TRBD1 or TRBD2 (5 bases each). This CDR3 is 20 amino acids long. V was clipped by 2 bases and J by 5 bases, with 25 bases between them. Germline V CDR1 and CDR2: MNHEY, SMNVEV (reference sequence). The chain's CDR3 is CASSLRGIWGSFSRANVLTF. The CDR3 DNA follows: TGTGCCAGCAGTTTACGGGGAATCTGGGGGAGTTTTTCCAGGGCCAACGTCCTGACTTTC. The full variable domain, rest sourced from reference TRBV27 and TRBJ2-6, is EAQVTQNPRYLITVTGKKLTVTCSQNMNHEYMSWYRQDPGLGLRQIYYSMNVEVTDKGDVPEGYKVSRKEKRNFPLILESPSPNQTSLYFCASSLRGIWGSFSRANVLTFGAGSRLTVL.

This CDR3 is CASSPGRITDTQYF. DNA for the CDR3: TGCGCCAGCAGCCCGGGACGGATCACAGATACGCAGTATTTT. The rearrangement uses TRBV5-1 and TRBJ2-3, with D perhaps assigned TRBD1 or TRBD2 (5 bases each). The V and J ends lost 4 bases and 2 bases respectively, with 11 bases between them. The CDR3 loop spans 14 amino acids. Germline CDR1 and CDR2: SGHRS and YFSETQ.

The rearrangement links TRBV7-2 to TRBJ1-2, with D possibly matching TRBD1 (5 bases). The CDR3 runs to 13 residues. Trimming removed 1 base at V and 8 bases at J, with 11 bases between. Germline V gives CDR1 SGHTA, CDR2 FQGNSA. DNA for the CDR3: TGTGCCAGCAGCTTAGACAGGCTTTACGGCTACACCTTC. It specifies CASSLDRLYGYTF.

This clonotype was picked up a small number of times. The rearrangement joins TRBV7-3 to TRBJ2-1, with TRBD2 identical over 7 bases. CDR1 SGHTA and CDR2 FQGTGA come from the germline V gene. The CDR3 runs to 15 residues. With V trimmed by 2 bases and J by 6 bases, 7 bases remained unmatched. The CDR3 sequence: CASSLATSHFNEQFF. Here the CDR3 DNA reads TGTGCCAGCAGCTTAGCGACTAGCCATTTCAATGAGCAGTTCTTC.

This chain links TRBV6-5 with TRBJ2-5; 7 bases agree with TRBD1. Germline assignment: CDR1 MNHEY and CDR2 SVGAGI. The junction had 6 bases not matched to a gene; V was cut back by 4 bases and J by 1 base. There are 15 residues in the CDR3. The CDR3 sequence: CASSWTGTPQETQYF. CDR3 nucleotide sequence: TGTGCCAGCAGTTGGACAGGAACCCCCCAAGAGACCCAGTACTTC.

This clonotype occurred a few times. The chain uses TRBV10-3 and TRBJ1-2; tentative D call: TRBD1 (5 bases). CDR1 and CDR2 (germline): ENHRY, SYGVKD. The CDR3 has 14 residues. V shed 5 bases and J shed 2 bases, with 12 bases lying between them. CDR3 bases: TGTGCCATCAGTCCGGGACCGATGAACTATGGCTACACCTTC. It codes for CAISPGPMNYGYTF.

This clonotype has a count of ten or more. The rearrangement uses TRBV9 and TRBJ1-2; D gene ambiguous. From germline, CDR1 is SGDLS and CDR2 YYNGEE. CDR3 length: 15 amino acids. V was shortened by 0 bases and J by 4 bases, with 13 bases between the two germline ends. The CDR3 DNA reads TGTGCCAGCAGCGTAGAGGACCCCTCGCTCTATGGCTACACCTTC. Residues: CASSVEDPSLYGYTF.

V usage is TRBV5-1 and J usage is TRBJ2-7; a weak D match, TRBD1 (5 bases). The CDR3 extends over 15 amino acids. CDR1 is SGHRS and CDR2 is YFSETQ in the germline V gene. Trimming stripped 0 bases from V and 3 bases from J, with 13 bases between. The CDR3 here is CASSLAVQGLYEQYF. The DNA of the CDR3 is TGCGCCAGCAGCTTGGCCGTGCAGGGCCTCTACGAGCAGTACTTC.

This clonotype appeared a few times. The chain joins TRBV29-1 to TRBJ2-7, with 8 positions matching TRBD1. This CDR3 has 14 amino acids. Germline values: CDR1 SQVTM, CDR2 ANQGSEA. Unmatched junction bases numbered 6, after V lost 3 bases and J lost 2 bases. The CDR3 here is CSVDLTGATYEQYF. The CDR3 coding sequence is TGCAGCGTTGACTTGACAGGGGCCACCTACGAGCAGTACTTC.

The count of this clonotype is one. Likely a read error: the CDR3 ends without its conserved phenylalanine or tryptophan. The DNA is omitted, as the CDR3 cannot be located on it reliably, and the CDR3 follows TCRdb's listing. The rearrangement uses TRBV20-1 and TRBJ1-3. A total of 8 residues make up the CDR3, ends included. Germline V gene data show CDR1 as DFQATT and CDR2 as SNEGSKA (reference sequence). The CDR3 here is CSARGGLA.

In this sample, this clonotype turned up many times. The V call is TRBV6-5, the J call TRBJ2-2; possible D gene TRBD1, 5 bases. Germline loops: CDR1 MNHEY, CDR2 SVGAGI. This CDR3 region has 17 residues. Trimming took off 0 bases at V and 4 bases at J, with 15 bases between the two ends. CDR3 DNA: TGTGCCAGCAGTTACTCGGCCATTTTAGGGGTCACCGGGGAGCTGTTTTTT. Translated, it gives CASSYSAILGVTGELFF.